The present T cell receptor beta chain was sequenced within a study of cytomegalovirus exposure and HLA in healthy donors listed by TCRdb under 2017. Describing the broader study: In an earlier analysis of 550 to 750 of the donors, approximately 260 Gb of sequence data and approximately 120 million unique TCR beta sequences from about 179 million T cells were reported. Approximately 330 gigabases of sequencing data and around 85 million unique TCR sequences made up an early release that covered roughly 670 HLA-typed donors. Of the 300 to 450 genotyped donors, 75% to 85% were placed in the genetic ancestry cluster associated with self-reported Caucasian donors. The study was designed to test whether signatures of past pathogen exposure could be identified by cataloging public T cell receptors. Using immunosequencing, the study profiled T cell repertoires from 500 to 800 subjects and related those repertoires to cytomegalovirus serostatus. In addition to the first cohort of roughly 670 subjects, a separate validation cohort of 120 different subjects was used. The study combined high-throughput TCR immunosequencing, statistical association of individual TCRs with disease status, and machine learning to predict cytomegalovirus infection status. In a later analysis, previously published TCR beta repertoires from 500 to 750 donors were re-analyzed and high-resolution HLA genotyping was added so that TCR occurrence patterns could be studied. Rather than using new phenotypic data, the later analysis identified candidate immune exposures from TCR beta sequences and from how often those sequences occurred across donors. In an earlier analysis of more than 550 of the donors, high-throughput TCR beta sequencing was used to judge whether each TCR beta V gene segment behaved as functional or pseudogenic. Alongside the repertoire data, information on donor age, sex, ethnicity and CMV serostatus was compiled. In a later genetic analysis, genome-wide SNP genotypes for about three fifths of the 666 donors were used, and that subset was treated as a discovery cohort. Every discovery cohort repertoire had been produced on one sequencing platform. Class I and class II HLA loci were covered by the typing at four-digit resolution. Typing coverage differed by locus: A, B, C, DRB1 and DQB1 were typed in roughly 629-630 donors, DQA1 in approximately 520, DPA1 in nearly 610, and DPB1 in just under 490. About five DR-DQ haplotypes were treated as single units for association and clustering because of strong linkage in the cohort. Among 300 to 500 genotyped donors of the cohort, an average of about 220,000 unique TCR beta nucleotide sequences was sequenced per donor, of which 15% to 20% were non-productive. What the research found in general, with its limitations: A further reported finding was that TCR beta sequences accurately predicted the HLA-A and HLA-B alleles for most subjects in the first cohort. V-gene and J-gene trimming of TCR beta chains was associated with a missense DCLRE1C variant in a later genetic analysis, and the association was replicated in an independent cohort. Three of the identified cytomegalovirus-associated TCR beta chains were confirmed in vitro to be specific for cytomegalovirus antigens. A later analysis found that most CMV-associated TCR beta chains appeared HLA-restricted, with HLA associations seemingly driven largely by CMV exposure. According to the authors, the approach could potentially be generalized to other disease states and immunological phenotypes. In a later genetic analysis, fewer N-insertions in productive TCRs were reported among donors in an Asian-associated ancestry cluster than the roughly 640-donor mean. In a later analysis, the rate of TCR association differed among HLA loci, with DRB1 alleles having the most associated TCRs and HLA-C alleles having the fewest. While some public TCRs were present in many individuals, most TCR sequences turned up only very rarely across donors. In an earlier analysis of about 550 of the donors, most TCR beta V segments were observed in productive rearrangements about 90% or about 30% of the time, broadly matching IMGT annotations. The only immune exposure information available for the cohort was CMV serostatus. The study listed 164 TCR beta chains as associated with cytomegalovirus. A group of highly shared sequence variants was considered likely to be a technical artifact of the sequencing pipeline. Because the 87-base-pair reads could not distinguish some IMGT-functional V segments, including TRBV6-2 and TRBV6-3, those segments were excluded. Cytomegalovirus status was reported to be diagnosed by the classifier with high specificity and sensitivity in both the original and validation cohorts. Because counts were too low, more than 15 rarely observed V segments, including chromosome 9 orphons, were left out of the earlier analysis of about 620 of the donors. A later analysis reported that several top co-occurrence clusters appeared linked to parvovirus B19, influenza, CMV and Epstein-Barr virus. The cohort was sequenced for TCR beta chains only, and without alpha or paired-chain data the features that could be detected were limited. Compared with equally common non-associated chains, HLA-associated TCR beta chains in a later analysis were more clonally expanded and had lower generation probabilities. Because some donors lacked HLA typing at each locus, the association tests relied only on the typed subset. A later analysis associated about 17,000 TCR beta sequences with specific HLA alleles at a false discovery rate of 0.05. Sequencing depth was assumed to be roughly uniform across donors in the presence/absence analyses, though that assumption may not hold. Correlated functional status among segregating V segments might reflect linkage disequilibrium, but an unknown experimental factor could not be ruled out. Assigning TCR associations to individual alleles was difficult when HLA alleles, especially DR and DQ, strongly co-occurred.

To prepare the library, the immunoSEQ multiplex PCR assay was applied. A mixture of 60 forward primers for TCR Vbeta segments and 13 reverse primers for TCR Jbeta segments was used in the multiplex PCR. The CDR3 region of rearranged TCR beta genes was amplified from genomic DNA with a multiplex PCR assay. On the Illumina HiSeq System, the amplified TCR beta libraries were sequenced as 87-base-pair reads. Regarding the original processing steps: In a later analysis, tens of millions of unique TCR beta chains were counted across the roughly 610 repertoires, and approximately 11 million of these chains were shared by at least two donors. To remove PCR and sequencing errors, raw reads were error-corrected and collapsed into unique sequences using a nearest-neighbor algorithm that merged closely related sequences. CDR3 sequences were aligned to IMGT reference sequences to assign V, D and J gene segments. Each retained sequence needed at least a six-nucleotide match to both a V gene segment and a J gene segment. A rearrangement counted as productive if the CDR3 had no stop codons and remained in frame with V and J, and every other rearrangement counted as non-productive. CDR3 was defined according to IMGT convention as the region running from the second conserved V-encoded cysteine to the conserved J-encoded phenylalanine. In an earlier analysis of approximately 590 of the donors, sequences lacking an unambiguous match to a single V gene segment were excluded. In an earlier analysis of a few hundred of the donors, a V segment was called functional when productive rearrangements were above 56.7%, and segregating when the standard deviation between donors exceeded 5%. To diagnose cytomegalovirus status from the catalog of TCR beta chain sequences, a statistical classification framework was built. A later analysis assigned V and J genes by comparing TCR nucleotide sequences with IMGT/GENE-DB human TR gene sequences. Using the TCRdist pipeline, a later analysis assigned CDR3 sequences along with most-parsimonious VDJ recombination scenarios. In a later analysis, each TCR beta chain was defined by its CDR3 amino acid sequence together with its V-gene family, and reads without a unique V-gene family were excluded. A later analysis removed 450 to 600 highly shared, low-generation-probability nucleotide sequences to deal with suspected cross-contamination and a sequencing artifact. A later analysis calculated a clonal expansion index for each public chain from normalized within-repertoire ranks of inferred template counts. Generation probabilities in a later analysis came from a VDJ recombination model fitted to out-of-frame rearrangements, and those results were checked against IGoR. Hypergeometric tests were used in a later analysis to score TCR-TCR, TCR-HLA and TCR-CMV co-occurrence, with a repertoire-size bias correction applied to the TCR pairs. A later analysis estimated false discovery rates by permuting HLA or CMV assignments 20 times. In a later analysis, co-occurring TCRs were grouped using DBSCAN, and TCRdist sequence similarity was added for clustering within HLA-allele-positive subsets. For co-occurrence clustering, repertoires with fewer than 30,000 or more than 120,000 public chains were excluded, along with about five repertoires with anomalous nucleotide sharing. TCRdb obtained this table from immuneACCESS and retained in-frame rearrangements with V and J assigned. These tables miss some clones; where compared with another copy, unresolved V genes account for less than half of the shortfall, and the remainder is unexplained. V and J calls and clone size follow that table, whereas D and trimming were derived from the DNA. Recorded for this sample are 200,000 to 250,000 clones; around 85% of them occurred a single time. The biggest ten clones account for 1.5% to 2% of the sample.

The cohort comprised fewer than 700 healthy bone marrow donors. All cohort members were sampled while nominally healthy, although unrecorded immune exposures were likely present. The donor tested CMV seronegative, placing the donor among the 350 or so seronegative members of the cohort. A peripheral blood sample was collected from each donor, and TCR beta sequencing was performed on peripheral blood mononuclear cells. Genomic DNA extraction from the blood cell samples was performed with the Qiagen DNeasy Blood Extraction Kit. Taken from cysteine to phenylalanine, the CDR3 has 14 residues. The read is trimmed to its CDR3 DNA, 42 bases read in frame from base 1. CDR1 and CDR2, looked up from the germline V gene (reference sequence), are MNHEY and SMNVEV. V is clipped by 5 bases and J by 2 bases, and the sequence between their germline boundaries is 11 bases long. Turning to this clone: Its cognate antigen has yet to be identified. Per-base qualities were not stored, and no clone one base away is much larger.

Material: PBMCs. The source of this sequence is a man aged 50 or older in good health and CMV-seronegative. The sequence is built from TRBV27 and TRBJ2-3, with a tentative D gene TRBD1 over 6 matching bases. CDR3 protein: CASSLRQDTDTQYF. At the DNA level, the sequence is TGTGCCAGCAGTCTGCGACAGGACACAGATACGCAGTATTTT.